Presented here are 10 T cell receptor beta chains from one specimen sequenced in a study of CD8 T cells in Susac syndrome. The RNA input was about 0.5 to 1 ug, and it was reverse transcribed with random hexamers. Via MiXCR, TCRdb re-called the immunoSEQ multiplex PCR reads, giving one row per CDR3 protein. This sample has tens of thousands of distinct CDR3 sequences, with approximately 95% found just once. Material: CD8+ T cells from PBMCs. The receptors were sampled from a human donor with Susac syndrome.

The CDR3 DNA is TGTGCCAGCAGCCAACAACTAGCGGGGGGCCTCTACGAGCAGTACTTC. Residues: CASSQQLAGGLYEQYF. This rearrangement joins TRBV3-1 to TRBJ2-7; 12 nucleotides agree with TRBD2. The V and J ends lost 2 bases and 3 bases, in that order; junction bases with no gene match: 5. The CDR3 has 16 residues. Germline CDR1 is LGHDT and CDR2 is YNNKEL (reference sequence).

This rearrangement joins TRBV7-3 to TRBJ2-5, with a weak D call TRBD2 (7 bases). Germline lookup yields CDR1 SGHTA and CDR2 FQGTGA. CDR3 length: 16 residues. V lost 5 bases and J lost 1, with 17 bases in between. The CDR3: CASSPITGGGQETQYF. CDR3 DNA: TGTGCCAGCAGCCCTATCACGGGGGGCGGCCAAGAGACCCAGTACTTC.

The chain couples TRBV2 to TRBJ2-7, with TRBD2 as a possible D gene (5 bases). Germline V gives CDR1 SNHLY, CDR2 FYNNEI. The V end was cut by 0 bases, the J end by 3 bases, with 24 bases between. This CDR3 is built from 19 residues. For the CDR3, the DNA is TGTGCCAGCAGTGAAGCGCGCATAAGTACTATGGTTGGGAGCTACGAGCAGTACTTC. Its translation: CASSEARISTMVGSYEQYF.

DNA of the CDR3: TGTGCCAGCAGCCTCTCTTTAGCGGGAGCCGGGGAGCTGTTTTTT. This codes for CASSLSLAGAGELFF. The gene calls are TRBV5-4 and TRBJ2-2; 9 bases agree with TRBD2. Germline CDR1 reads SGHNT; CDR2 reads YYREEE (reference sequence). The trim removed 4 bases at V and 6 bases at J, leaving 7 bases unmatched. This CDR3 has 15 amino acids.

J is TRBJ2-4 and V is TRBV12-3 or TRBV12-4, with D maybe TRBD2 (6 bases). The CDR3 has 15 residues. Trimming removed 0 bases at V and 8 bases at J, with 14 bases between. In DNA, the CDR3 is TGTGCCAGCAGTTTAGCCGCGGGGTCCTGGCACATTCAGTACTTC. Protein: CASSLAAGSWHIQYF.

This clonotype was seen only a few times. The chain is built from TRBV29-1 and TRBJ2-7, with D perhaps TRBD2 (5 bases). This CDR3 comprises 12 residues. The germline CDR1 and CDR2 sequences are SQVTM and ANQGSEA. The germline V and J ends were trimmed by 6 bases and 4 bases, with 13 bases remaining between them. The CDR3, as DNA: TGCAGCGTCGGGGATTATGGGTACGAGCAGTACTTC. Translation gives CSVGDYGYEQYF.

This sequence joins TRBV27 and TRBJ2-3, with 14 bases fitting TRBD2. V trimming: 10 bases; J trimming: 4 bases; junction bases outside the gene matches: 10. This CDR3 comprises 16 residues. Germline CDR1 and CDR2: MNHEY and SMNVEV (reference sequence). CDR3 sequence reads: CATRPGLAGAADTQYF. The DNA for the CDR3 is TGTGCCACCCGACCGGGACTAGCGGGAGCAGCAGATACGCAGTATTTT.

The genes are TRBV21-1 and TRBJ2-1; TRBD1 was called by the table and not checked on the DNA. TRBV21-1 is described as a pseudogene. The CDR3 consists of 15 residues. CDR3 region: CASSLWPTGGREQFF. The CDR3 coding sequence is TGTGCCAGCTCCCTCTGGCCAACAGGGGGCCGTGAGCAGTTCTTC.

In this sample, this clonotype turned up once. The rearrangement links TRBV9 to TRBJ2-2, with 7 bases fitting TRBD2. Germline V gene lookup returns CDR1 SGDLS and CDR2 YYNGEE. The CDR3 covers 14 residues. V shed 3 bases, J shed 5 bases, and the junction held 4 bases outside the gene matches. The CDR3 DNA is TGTGCCAGCAGCGCCCGGGGGGAGACCGGGGAGCTGTTTTTT. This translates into CASSARGETGELFF.

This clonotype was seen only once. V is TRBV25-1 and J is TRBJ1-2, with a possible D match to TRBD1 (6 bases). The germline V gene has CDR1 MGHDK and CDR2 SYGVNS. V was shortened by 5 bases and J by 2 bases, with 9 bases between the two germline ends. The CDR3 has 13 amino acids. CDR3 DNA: TGTGCCAGCAGTCAAGGGGGAAACTATGGCTACACCTTC. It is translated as CASSQGGNYGYTF.